This T cell receptor beta chain was sequenced in a study of CXCR3-negative and CXCR3-positive naive CD8 T cells. The CDR3 has 15 residues. Germline loops: CDR1 MNHNS, CDR2 SASEGT. Note on this clonotype: The antigen is undetermined.

General study results and limits: Naive cells that were CXCR3-positive had more hydrophobic TRB CDR3s (compared with CXCR3-negative naive cells).

Researchers prepared the TRB cDNA libraries using 5' RACE with UMI labels. With the 5' RACE reads reprocessed, TCRdb shows one record per CDR3 protein and no DNA. This listing includes 130,000 to 150,000 distinct CDR3 sequences. The chain joins TRBV6-1 to TRBJ1-1. Sample: naive CXCR3+ CD8+ T cells from blood. The subset is: CD45RO-CCR7+CD27+CD95- naive CD8+ T cells expressing CXCR3 (TNR3+). The origin of this receptor is a human donor in good health. Some clones in this sample may be carry-over from other donors' samples. The CDR3 here is CASSERYDVWAEAFF.